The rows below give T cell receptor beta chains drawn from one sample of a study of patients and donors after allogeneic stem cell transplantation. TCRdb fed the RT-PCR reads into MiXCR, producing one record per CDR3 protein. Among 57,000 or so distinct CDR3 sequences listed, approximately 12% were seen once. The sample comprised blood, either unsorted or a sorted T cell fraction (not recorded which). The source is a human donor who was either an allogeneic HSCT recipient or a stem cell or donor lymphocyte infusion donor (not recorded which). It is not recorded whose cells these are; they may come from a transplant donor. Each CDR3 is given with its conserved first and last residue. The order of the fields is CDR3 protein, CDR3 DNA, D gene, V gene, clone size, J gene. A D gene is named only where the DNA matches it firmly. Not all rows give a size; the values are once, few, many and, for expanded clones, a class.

CDR3 protein: CASSGTGRAFF
CDR3 DNA: TGCGCCAGCAGCGGGACAGGGCGAGCTTTCTTT
D gene: TRBD1
V gene: TRBV5-1
clone size: medium-sized
J gene: TRBJ1-1

CDR3 protein: CASSFPGTGRNTEAFF
CDR3 DNA: TGTGCCAGCAGTTTTCCCGGGACAGGGAGGAACACTGAAGCTTTCTTT
D gene: TRBD1
V gene: TRBV6-5
clone size: many
J gene: TRBJ1-1

CDR3 protein: CASSPVPGQGAFFEKLFF
CDR3 DNA: TGTGCCAGCAGCCCCGTCCCGGGACAGGGCGCCTTCTTTGAAAAACTGTTTTTT
D gene: TRBD1
V gene: TRBV7-9
clone size: many
J gene: TRBJ1-4

CDR3 protein: CASSQQGTYEQYF
CDR3 DNA: TGCGCCAGCAGTCAACAGGGTACCTACGAGCAGTACTTC
D gene: NA
V gene: TRBV10-1
clone size: NA
J gene: TRBJ2-7

CDR3 protein: CASSLVGEGSYNEQFF
CDR3 DNA: TGTGCCAGCAGCTTAGTTGGCGAAGGCTCCTACAATGAGCAGTTCTTC
D gene: NA
V gene: TRBV7-6
clone size: few
J gene: TRBJ2-1

CDR3 protein: CASTPKGVRSSYNEQFF
CDR3 DNA: TGTGCCAGCACTCCAAAAGGGGTGAGGAGCTCCTACAATGAGCAGTTCTTC
D gene: NA
V gene: TRBV7-9
clone size: few
J gene: TRBJ2-1

CDR3 protein: CASSFIAGPDTQYF
CDR3 DNA: TGTGCCAGCAGCTTCATAGCGGGGCCAGATACGCAGTATTTT
D gene: TRBD2
V gene: TRBV7-9
clone size: NA
J gene: TRBJ2-3

CDR3 protein: CASSQQGLGYGYTF
CDR3 DNA: TGTGCCAGCAGTCAACAGGGGCTTGGCTATGGCTACACCTTC
D gene: TRBD1
V gene: TRBV7-9
clone size: NA
J gene: TRBJ1-2

CDR3 protein: CSVEVLADFTDTQYF
CDR3 DNA: TGCAGCGTTGAAGTGTTAGCGGACTTCACAGATACGCAGTATTTT
D gene: NA
V gene: TRBV29-1
clone size: few
J gene: TRBJ2-3

CDR3 protein: CASSLAPGGTAKDIQYF
CDR3 DNA: TGTGCCAGCAGCTTAGCGCCGGGGGGGACAGCCAAAGACATTCAGTACTTC
D gene: NA
V gene: TRBV7-2
clone size: once
J gene: TRBJ2-4

CDR3 protein: CASSLGRSGRLSSYNEQFF
CDR3 DNA: TGTGCCAGCAGCTTAGGTCGCAGCGGGAGGTTGAGCTCCTACAATGAGCAGTTCTTC
D gene: TRBD2
V gene: TRBV7-9
clone size: NA
J gene: TRBJ2-1

CDR3 protein: CASSLAVGSGVRADTQYF
CDR3 DNA: TGTGCCAGCAGCTTAGCTGTAGGATCAGGGGTTCGCGCAGATACGCAGTATTTT
D gene: NA
V gene: TRBV7-6
clone size: many
J gene: TRBJ2-3

CDR3 protein: CASSLLWASGGTDTQYF
CDR3 DNA: TGTGCCAGCAGTTTACTGTGGGCTAGCGGGGGCACAGATACGCAGTATTTT
D gene: TRBD2
V gene: TRBV27
clone size: few
J gene: TRBJ2-3

CDR3 protein: CSAAGTSTDTQYF
CDR3 DNA: TGCAGTGCCGCAGGGACTAGCACAGATACGCAGTATTTT
D gene: NA
V gene: TRBV20-1
clone size: few
J gene: TRBJ2-3

CDR3 protein: CASSPLAGGNNEQFF
CDR3 DNA: TGTGCCAGCTCACCGCTAGCGGGAGGGAACAATGAGCAGTTCTTC
D gene: TRBD2
V gene: TRBV18
clone size: many
J gene: TRBJ2-1

CDR3 protein: CASSPPFGRSSTDTQYF
CDR3 DNA: TGTGCCAGCTCACCACCGTTTGGTAGAAGTAGCACAGATACGCAGTATTTT
D gene: NA
V gene: TRBV18
clone size: NA
J gene: TRBJ2-3

CDR3 protein: CASGSVSYEQYF
CDR3 DNA: TGTGCCAGCGGTTCTGTCTCCTACGAGCAGTACTTC
D gene: NA
V gene: TRBV27
clone size: NA
J gene: TRBJ2-7

CDR3 protein: CATSGPRGKEGNEKLFF
CDR3 DNA: TGTGCCACATCAGGACCCCGGGGAAAGGAAGGCAATGAAAAACTGTTTTTT
D gene: NA
V gene: TRBV10-3
clone size: few
J gene: TRBJ1-4

CDR3 protein: CASSLDRVHGYTF
CDR3 DNA: TGTGCCAGCAGTCTCGACAGGGTGCATGGCTACACCTTC
D gene: TRBD1
V gene: TRBV27
clone size: many
J gene: TRBJ1-2

CDR3 protein: CASSSQVSSYNEQFF
CDR3 DNA: TGTGCCAGCAGTTCACAGGTTAGCTCCTACAATGAGCAGTTCTTC
D gene: NA
V gene: TRBV6-5
clone size: NA
J gene: TRBJ2-1

CDR3 protein: CASSLDSGDTQYF
CDR3 DNA: TGCGCCAGCAGCTTGGACTCAGGGGATACGCAGTATTTT
D gene: NA
V gene: TRBV5-1
clone size: few
J gene: TRBJ2-3

CDR3 protein: CASSYTYSGTEAFF
CDR3 DNA: TGTGCCAGCAGTTACACTTATTCCGGCACTGAAGCTTTCTTT
D gene: NA
V gene: TRBV6-5
clone size: many
J gene: TRBJ1-1

CDR3 protein: CASSYSATSGGSSYEQYF
CDR3 DNA: TGTGCCAGCAGTTACTCGGCTACCTCGGGAGGGAGCTCCTACGAGCAGTACTTC
D gene: TRBD2
V gene: TRBV6-5
clone size: few
J gene: TRBJ2-7

CDR3 protein: CASSFEGNEKLFF
CDR3 DNA: TGCGCCAGCAGCTTCGAAGGGAATGAAAAACTGTTTTTT
D gene: NA
V gene: TRBV5-1
clone size: few
J gene: TRBJ1-4

CDR3 protein: CASSPNTGFDSGNTIYF
CDR3 DNA: TGTGCCAGCAGCCCCAACACGGGCTTTGACTCTGGAAACACCATATATTTT
D gene: NA
V gene: TRBV7-8
clone size: NA
J gene: TRBJ1-3

CDR3 protein: CASRTGNQPQHF
CDR3 DNA: TGTGCCAGCAGGACAGGCAATCAGCCCCAGCATTTT
D gene: NA
V gene: TRBV12-3/TRBV12-4
clone size: many
J gene: TRBJ1-5

CDR3 protein: CSARPFGSYNEQFF
CDR3 DNA: TGCAGTGCTAGGCCCTTTGGATCCTACAATGAGCAGTTCTTC
D gene: NA
V gene: TRBV20-1
clone size: NA
J gene: TRBJ2-1

CDR3 protein: CASSYTSYNEQFF
CDR3 DNA: TGTGCCAGCAGTTACACCAGTTACAATGAGCAGTTCTTC
D gene: NA
V gene: TRBV6-5
clone size: NA
J gene: TRBJ2-1

CDR3 protein: CASSEGHTYNQPQHF
CDR3 DNA: TGTGCCAGCAGCGAGGGACACACCTACAATCAGCCCCAGCATTTT
D gene: NA
V gene: TRBV9
clone size: many
J gene: TRBJ1-5

CDR3 protein: CATRGRTGNEQFF
CDR3 DNA: TGTGCCACCAGGGGTAGGACGGGGAATGAGCAGTTCTTC
D gene: NA
V gene: TRBV24-1
clone size: NA
J gene: TRBJ2-1